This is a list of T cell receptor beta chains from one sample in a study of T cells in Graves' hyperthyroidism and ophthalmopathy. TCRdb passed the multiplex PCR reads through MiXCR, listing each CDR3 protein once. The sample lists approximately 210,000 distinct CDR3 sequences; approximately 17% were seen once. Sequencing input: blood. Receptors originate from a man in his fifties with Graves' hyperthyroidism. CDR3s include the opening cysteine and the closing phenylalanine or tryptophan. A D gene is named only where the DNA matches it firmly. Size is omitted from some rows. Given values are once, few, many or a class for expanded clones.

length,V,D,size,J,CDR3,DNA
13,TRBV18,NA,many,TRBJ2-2,CASSPSPSGELFF,TGTGCCAGCTCACCGTCCCCATCGGGGGAGCTGTTTTTT
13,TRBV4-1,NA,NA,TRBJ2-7,CASSQDPGGEQYF,TGCGCCAGCAGCCAAGATCCAGGAGGTGAGCAGTACTTC
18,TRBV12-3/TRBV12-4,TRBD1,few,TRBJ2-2,CASSKGGTGGANTGELFF,TGTGCCAGCAGCAAAGGGGGGACAGGGGGCGCCAACACCGGGGAGCTGTTTTTT
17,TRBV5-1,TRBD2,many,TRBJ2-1,CASSLRIAGFGYNEQFF,TGCGCCAGCAGCTTGCGGATAGCGGGCTTCGGCTACAATGAGCAGTTCTTC
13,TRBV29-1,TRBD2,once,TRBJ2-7,CSVDGGGDYEQYF,TGCAGCGTTGACGGCGGGGGGGATTACGAGCAGTACTTC
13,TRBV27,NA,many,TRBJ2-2,CASSLGGVGELFF,TGTGCCAGCAGCTTGGGGGGCGTCGGGGAGCTGTTTTTT
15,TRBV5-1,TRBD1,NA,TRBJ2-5,CASSSGTGIQETQYF,TGCGCCAGCAGCTCCGGGACAGGGATTCAAGAGACCCAGTACTTC
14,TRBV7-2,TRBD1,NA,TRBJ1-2,CASSPYTGGHGYTF,TGTGCCAGCAGCCCATACACAGGGGGACATGGCTACACCTTC
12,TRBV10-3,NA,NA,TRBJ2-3,CAISGNRDTQYF,TGTGCCATCAGTGGTAACCGAGATACGCAGTATTTT
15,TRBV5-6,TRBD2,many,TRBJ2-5,CASSLGPAGAQTQYF,TGTGCCAGCAGCTTGGGGCCAGCGGGAGCGCAGACCCAGTACTTC
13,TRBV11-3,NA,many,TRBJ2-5,CASRPRLKETQYF,TGTGCCAGCAGACCAAGACTGAAAGAGACCCAGTACTTC
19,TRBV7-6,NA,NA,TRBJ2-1,CASSLFGGTGPTTTNEQFF,TGTGCCAGCAGCTTATTTGGGGGAACGGGGCCGACAACTACAAATGAGCAGTTCTTC
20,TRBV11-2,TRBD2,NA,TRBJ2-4,CASSSFRLAGPRIAKNIQYF,TGTGCCAGCAGCTCATTTCGACTAGCGGGCCCGAGAATAGCCAAAAACATTCAGTACTTC
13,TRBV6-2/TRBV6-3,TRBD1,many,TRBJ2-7,CASTRTGAYEQYF,TGTGCCAGCACCCGGACAGGGGCCTACGAGCAGTACTTC
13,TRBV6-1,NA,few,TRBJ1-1,CASRYQGNTEAFF,TGTGCCAGCCGGTACCAGGGGAATACTGAAGCTTTCTTT
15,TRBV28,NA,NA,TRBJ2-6,CASSLLGPGANALTF,TGTGCCAGCAGTTTATTGGGGCCTGGGGCCAACGCCCTGACTTTC
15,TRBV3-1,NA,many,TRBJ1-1,CASSLLGIKNTEAFF,TGTGCCAGCAGCCTATTGGGAATCAAGAACACTGAAGCTTTCTTT
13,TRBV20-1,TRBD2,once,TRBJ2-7,CSARLSGNYEQYF,TGCAGTGCTAGGCTTAGCGGGAACTACGAGCAGTACTTC
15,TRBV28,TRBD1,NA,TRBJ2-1,CASSLPDRVGNEQFF,TGTGCCAGCAGTCTGCCTGACAGGGTGGGTAATGAGCAGTTCTTC
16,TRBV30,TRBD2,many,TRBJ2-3,CAWSEGTSRRTDTQYF,TGTGCCTGGAGTGAGGGGACTAGCCGACGCACAGATACGCAGTATTTT
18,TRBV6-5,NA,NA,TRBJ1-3,CASSYSPPRDNSGNTIYF,TGTGCCAGCAGTTATAGTCCCCCCCGGGACAACTCTGGAAACACCATATATTTT
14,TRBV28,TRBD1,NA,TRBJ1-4,CASSLQTGMEKLFF,TGTGCCAGCAGTTTACAGACAGGGATGGAAAAACTGTTTTTT
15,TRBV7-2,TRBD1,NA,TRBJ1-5,CASSLGTGVRQPQHF,TGTGCCAGCAGCTTAGGGACAGGGGTTAGGCAGCCCCAGCATTTT
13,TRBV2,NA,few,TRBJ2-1,CASSRKKGSEQFF,TGTGCCAGCAGTAGAAAGAAGGGGAGTGAGCAGTTCTTC
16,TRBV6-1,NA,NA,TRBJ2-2,CASSEMANSNTGELFF,TGTGCCAGCAGTGAAATGGCTAACTCGAACACCGGGGAGCTGTTTTTT
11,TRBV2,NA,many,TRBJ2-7,CASFFTGKQYF,TGTGCCAGCTTCTTTACAGGGAAGCAGTACTTC
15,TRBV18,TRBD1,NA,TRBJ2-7,CASSPGTGGSYEQYF,TGTGCCAGCTCACCCGGGACAGGGGGCTCCTACGAGCAGTACTTC
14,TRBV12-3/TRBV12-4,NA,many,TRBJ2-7,CASSLHEASYEQYF,TGTGCCAGCAGTTTGCATGAGGCAAGCTACGAGCAGTACTTC
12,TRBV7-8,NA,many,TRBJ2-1,CASRGPSNEQFF,TGTGCCAGCAGGGGACCGTCCAATGAGCAGTTCTTC
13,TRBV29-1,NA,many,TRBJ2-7,CSVLGGDSYEQYF,TGCAGCGTTCTGGGGGGCGACTCCTACGAGCAGTACTTC
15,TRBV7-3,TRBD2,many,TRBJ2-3,CASSFTGGPGDTQYF,TGTGCCAGCAGCTTTACGGGAGGGCCTGGAGATACGCAGTATTTT
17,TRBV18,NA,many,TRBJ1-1,CASSPTNGVPGGTEAFF,TGTGCCAGCTCACCAACGAATGGGGTGCCGGGCGGCACTGAAGCTTTCTTT
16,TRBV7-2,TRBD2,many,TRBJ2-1,CASSPHSSGRYNEQFF,TGTGCCAGCAGCCCCCACTCTAGCGGCCGTTACAATGAGCAGTTCTTC
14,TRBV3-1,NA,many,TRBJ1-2,CASSQDIEQGGYTF,TGTGCCAGCAGCCAAGACATCGAGCAGGGAGGCTACACCTTC
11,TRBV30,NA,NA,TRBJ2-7,CAWGVSYEQYF,TGTGCCTGGGGCGTATCCTACGAGCAGTACTTC